The 30 T cell receptor beta chains reported below all come from one sample, sequenced in a study of OX40 agonist ivuxolimab in advanced cancers. Generated by immunoSEQ multiplex PCR, the TCRdb table keeps only in-frame clones and is missing some. The sample holds around 65,000 clones, over 90% seen once. The input for sequencing was CD4+ or CD8+ T cells sorted from blood, taken in a trial of the OX40 agonist ivuxolimab. The receptor set was obtained from an adult with an advanced solid tumor such as melanoma, head and neck, liver or kidney cancer.

This clone was detected once. The chain combines TRBV4-3 with TRBJ2-2; the D is unclear. V lost 4 bases and J 6 bases, leaving 9 bases between the germline ends. This CDR3 contains 13 residues. Germline CDR1 and CDR2: LGHNA and YSLEER. CDR3 protein: CASSLNHPGELFF. Written as DNA, the CDR3 is TGCGCCAGCAGCCTTAATCATCCCGGGGAGCTGTTTTTT.

The chain carries TRBV11-2 and TRBJ1-3; a possible D gene is TRBD1 (5 bases). The CDR3 sequence is 19 residues long. Germline V CDR1 and CDR2: SGHAT, FQNNGV. V was clipped by 5 bases and J by 0 bases, with 23 bases between them. The CDR3 protein is CASSPKVGVLVTSGNTIYF. CDR3 nucleotide sequence: TGTGCCAGCAGCCCCAAGGTAGGGGTCCTGGTCACCTCTGGAAACACCATATATTTT.

The rearrangement links TRBV6-1 to TRBJ2-7; 7 positions match TRBD1. The CDR3 is 14 amino acids. Germline V gene lookup returns CDR1 MNHNS and CDR2 SASEGT. The V gene end was trimmed by 5 bases and the J gene end by 6 bases; junction bases not matched to a gene: 10. The CDR3 DNA sequence: TGTGCCAGCAGTCCCTCGAGGGGGCAGCTCGAGCAGTACTTC. Protein: CASSPSRGQLEQYF.

This rearrangement joins TRBV7-2 to TRBJ2-2, with TRBD2 matching 15 bases. This CDR3 spans 19 amino acids. The germline V gene encodes CDR1 SGHTA and CDR2 FQGNSA. J lost 2 bases, V lost 5 bases, and 9 bases had no gene match. The chain's CDR3 is CASSDPGLAGGGNTGELFF. In DNA, the CDR3 is TGTGCCAGCAGCGACCCGGGACTAGCGGGAGGAGGAAACACCGGGGAGCTGTTTTTT.

A single count supports this clone. V is TRBV9 and J is TRBJ1-1, with a possible D match to TRBD1 (6 bases). V was trimmed by 0 bases and J by 4 bases, leaving 13 bases between them. This CDR3 spans 15 amino acids. Germline V gene lookup returns CDR1 SGDLS and CDR2 YYNGEE. CDR3 protein: CASSVGGGKGTEAFF. The CDR3, as DNA: TGTGCCAGCAGCGTAGGAGGGGGGAAGGGCACTGAAGCTTTCTTT.

This clone was counted once. This rearrangement joins TRBV19 to TRBJ2-7; possible D gene TRBD1, 6 bases. Germline-derived CDR1 and CDR2 are LNHDA and SQIVND (reference sequence). Trimming took off 7 bases at V and 4 bases at J, with 14 bases between the two ends. This CDR3 region has 13 residues. Here the CDR3 reads CASTSQGVYEQYF. CDR3 nucleotide sequence: TGTGCCAGTACCTCACAGGGAGTGTACGAGCAGTACTTC.

The chain links TRBV15 to TRBJ2-3; D remains unclear. V gave up 5 bases and J gave up 0 bases, with 15 bases separating them. The CDR3 consists of 16 residues. Germline V gene sequence: CDR1 LNHNV, CDR2 YYDKDF (reference sequence). The CDR3 DNA reads TGTGCCACCAGCGGGTCACGGATCTTCAGCACAGATACGCAGTATTTT. Amino acids: CATSGSRIFSTDTQYF. The variable domain in full, with the rest retrieved from reference TRBV15 and TRBJ2-3, is DAMVIQNPRYQVTQFGKPVTLSCSQTLNHNVMYWYQQKSSQAPKLLFHYYDKDFNNEADTPDNFQSRRPNTSFCFLDIRSPGLGDTAMYLCATSGSRIFSTDTQYFGPGTRLTVL.

The V and J genes are TRBV5-5 and TRBJ1-4; tentative D call: TRBD1 (6 bases). Per germline, CDR1 SGHKS and CDR2 YYEKEE (reference sequence). V lost 1 base, J lost 7 bases, and 14 bases lay in between. CDR3 size: 15 residues. CDR3 loop: CASSLPGQLFEKLFF. In DNA form, the CDR3 reads TGTGCCAGCAGCTTGCCGGGACAATTATTTGAAAAACTGTTTTTT.

The chain joins TRBV7-6 to TRBJ2-3, with TRBD1 matching over 11 bases. V was clipped by 0 bases and J by 4 bases; unmatched bases: 15. Per germline, CDR1 SGHVS and CDR2 FNYEAQ. The CDR3 runs 20 residues. The CDR3 nucleotides read TGTGCCAGCAGCTTAGCGCAAGAAGGGGTGTGGGACAGGGGGTCAGATACGCAGTATTTT. Amino acids: CASSLAQEGVWDRGSDTQYF.

The rearrangement links TRBV9 to TRBJ2-1, with D possibly being TRBD2 (5 bases). V gave up 0 bases and J gave up 6 bases, with 10 bases separating them. This CDR3 is built from 14 residues. From germline, CDR1 is SGDLS and CDR2 YYNGEE. The CDR3 DNA sequence: TGTGCCAGCAGCGTAGCTCTAGCCGGCAATGAGCAGTTCTTC. It translates to CASSVALAGNEQFF.

The chain is built from TRBV7-9 and TRBJ1-4; TRBD1 agrees at 8 bases. The CDR3 is 14 residues long. Unmatched junction bases numbered 7, after V lost 5 bases and J lost 8 bases. Germline lookup yields CDR1 SEHNR and CDR2 FQNEAQ (reference sequence). This CDR3 reads CASSLPRGREKLFF. For the CDR3, the DNA is TGTGCCAGCAGCCTACCCAGGGGGCGCGAAAAACTGTTTTTT.

The V call is TRBV2, the J call TRBJ1-1; TRBD1 agrees at 8 bases. Looked up from germline, CDR1 is SNHLY and CDR2 is FYNNEI. V was clipped by 5 bases and J by 4 bases; unmatched bases: 3. The CDR3 is 13 amino acids. Here the CDR3 reads CASSTGGGTEAFF. For the CDR3, the DNA is TGTGCCAGCAGTACAGGGGGAGGCACTGAAGCTTTCTTT.

V is TRBV29-1 and J is TRBJ1-2; D is ambiguous. Trimming cost V 6 bases and J 2 bases, with 7 bases left between them. The germline CDR1 and CDR2 sequences are SQVTM and ANQGSEA. The CDR3 runs 11 residues. In DNA, the CDR3 is TGCAGCGTGCTTGCAAACTATGGCTACACCTTC. Residues: CSVLANYGYTF.

This clone was seen only once. This sequence joins TRBV4-1 and TRBJ2-5, with D possibly matching TRBD1 (6 bases). V lost 0 bases, J lost 4 bases, and 12 bases lay in between. The CDR3 runs to 15 residues. Germline V lookup: CDR1 MGHRA, CDR2 YSYEKL. Here the CDR3 reads CASSQDQGTLETQYF. The CDR3 nucleotides are TGCGCCAGCAGCCAAGATCAGGGGACCCTAGAGACCCAGTACTTC.

This chain uses TRBV30 with TRBJ2-5; D is tentatively TRBD1 or TRBD2 (5 bases each). The CDR3 consists of 12 residues. Germline V gene sequence: CDR1 GTSNPN, CDR2 SVGIG (reference sequence). V was cut by 7 bases and J by 4 bases, with 13 bases left in between. This CDR3 reads CAFRGARETQYF. CDR3 in DNA: TGTGCCTTCAGAGGGGCCCGAGAGACCCAGTACTTC.

By sample share, this clone is medium-sized. The identical CDR3 is also encoded by other nucleotide sequences in the sample. V is TRBV4-1 and J is TRBJ1-1; a possible D gene is TRBD1 (5 bases). Germline values: CDR1 MGHRA, CDR2 YSYEKL. V was clipped by 1 base and J by 1 base, with 10 bases between them. This CDR3 has 15 amino acids. The CDR3 here is CASSQGGPSNTEAFF. CDR3 nucleotide sequence: TGCGCCAGCAGCCAAGGGGGACCGTCGAACACTGAAGCTTTCTTT.

V usage is TRBV6-1 and J usage is TRBJ2-2; 11 bases align to TRBD2. There are 15 residues in the CDR3. Germline assignment: CDR1 MNHNS and CDR2 SASEGT. The trim removed 7 bases at V and 3 bases at J, leaving 4 bases unmatched. CDR3 coding DNA: TGTGCCAGCAAATCGACTAGCGGGGACACCGGGGAGCTGTTTTTT. Its protein is CASKSTSGDTGELFF.

The chain recombines TRBV7-9 with TRBJ2-1; TRBD2 aligns across 10 bases. Germline trimming cut 5 bases from V and 2 bases from J; bases unmatched to any gene: 9. This CDR3 comprises 17 residues. The V gene's germline CDR1 is SEHNR and CDR2 FQNEAQ (reference sequence). The CDR3 is CASSGLAGGAAYNEQFF. The CDR3 nucleotides are TGTGCCAGCAGCGGATTAGCGGGAGGTGCCGCCTACAATGAGCAGTTCTTC. The whole variable domain, remainder taken from reference TRBV7-9 and TRBJ2-1, is DTGVSQNPRHKITKRGQNVTFRCDPISEHNRLYWYRQTLGQGPEFLTYFQNEAQLEKSRLLSDRFSAERPKGSFSTLEIQRTEQGDSAMYLCASSGLAGGAAYNEQFFGPGTRLTVL.

The gene calls are TRBV5-1 and TRBJ1-2, with D unclear. This CDR3 is 13 amino acids long. The V end was cut by 4 bases, the J end by 3 bases, with 10 bases between. CDR1 and CDR2 from the germline V gene are SGHRS and YFSETQ. The CDR3 protein is CASSPAEDYGYTF. CDR3 DNA: TGCGCCAGCAGCCCGGCGGAGGACTATGGCTACACCTTC.

A word on this clone: The sample contains more than one DNA sequence encoding this CDR3. The chain links TRBV9 to TRBJ1-1, with D maybe TRBD1 (5 bases). This CDR3 region has 13 residues. V was shortened by 0 bases and J by 5 bases, with 8 bases between the two germline ends. Germline lookup yields CDR1 SGDLS and CDR2 YYNGEE. The CDR3 spells CASSVGRGTEAFF. In DNA, the CDR3 is TGTGCCAGCAGCGTAGGTCGGGGGACTGAAGCTTTCTTT.

Only one count was recorded for this clone. J is TRBJ2-3 and V is TRBV7-3, with 7 bases fitting TRBD2. The CDR3 totals 14 residues. V shed 4 bases, J shed 2 bases, and the junction held 3 bases outside the gene matches. Germline loops: CDR1 SGHTA, CDR2 FQGTGA. This CDR3 is CASSSRDYTDTQYF. The CDR3 DNA reads TGTGCCAGCAGCTCTAGGGACTACACAGATACGCAGTATTTT.

The gene calls are TRBV4-1 and TRBJ2-7; TRBD2 matches at 8 bases. The germline V gene encodes CDR1 MGHRA and CDR2 YSYEKL. The CDR3 covers 17 residues. J lost 5 bases, V lost 1 base, and 13 bases had no gene match. CDR3 protein: CASSQVYSGVRGDEQYF. CDR3 nucleotides: TGCGCCAGCAGCCAAGTATATAGCGGGGTACGGGGGGACGAGCAGTACTTC.

The chain combines TRBV13 with TRBJ2-7; 13 bases fit TRBD2. The CDR3 has 15 amino acids. The V gene end was trimmed by 3 bases and the J gene end by 3 bases; junction bases not matched to a gene: 2. Germline CDR1 and CDR2: PRHDT and FYEKMQ (reference sequence). CDR3 coding DNA: TGTGCCAGCAGCTTGAGACTAGCGGGGGGCTACGAGCAGTACTTC. Protein sequence: CASSLRLAGGYEQYF.

This clone was picked up one time. The V gene is TRBV5-1, the J gene TRBJ2-3; TRBD2 matches at 9 bases. The CDR3 length is 15 residues. The germline CDR1 and CDR2 sequences are SGHRS and YFSETQ. Trimming removed 4 bases from V and 4 bases from J; junction bases left unmatched: 7. The CDR3 nucleotides read TGCGCCAGCAGCCCGGGACTAGCTAGTCCAGATACGCAGTATTTT. It is translated as CASSPGLASPDTQYF.

The genes are TRBV7-6 and TRBJ2-3; 9 bases map to TRBD1. CDR1 is SGHVS and CDR2 is FNYEAQ in the germline V gene. The CDR3 is made up of 15 amino acids. The J segment lost 2 bases and the V segment lost 6 bases, leaving 6 bases of the junction unmatched. CDR3 DNA: TGTGCCAGCAGACCCGGGACAGGGTTCACAGATACGCAGTATTTT. Its translation: CASRPGTGFTDTQYF.

The CDR3 is CASSLADSSYNEQFF. The CDR3 DNA reads as TGTGCCAGCAGCTTAGCGGATTCCTCCTACAATGAGCAGTTCTTC. The chain has TRBV7-2 and TRBJ2-1; no reliable D call. In germline, CDR1 is SGHTA, CDR2 FQGNSA. The CDR3 extends over 15 amino acids. V lost 0 bases, J lost 0 bases, and 6 bases lay in between.

CDR3 nucleotide sequence: TGCGCCAGCAGCCAAGATGAAGCGACTGGCGGCTTTCTGGCCGAGCAGTACTTC. It encodes CASSQDEATGGFLAEQYF. The chain is built from TRBV4-1 and TRBJ2-7; no clear D gene. Trimming pared 0 bases from V and 6 bases from J, leaving 24 bases between. CDR3 length: 18 residues. Germline assignment: CDR1 MGHRA and CDR2 YSYEKL.

A word on this clone: Compared with germline, one end of the junction differs, possibly owing to a read error. CDR3 nucleotide sequence: TGTGCCAGCAGCTCAGGACTAGCGGGAGGGGACCGCCCTAGTAGCACAGATACGCGGTATTTT. It codes for CASSSGLAGGDRPSSTDTRYF. The chain joins TRBV13 to TRBJ2-3; 15 bases are shared with TRBD2. CDR1 and CDR2 (germline): PRHDT, FYEKMQ (reference sequence). The CDR3 length is 21 residues.

The chain has TRBV6-5 and TRBJ1-4, with D unresolved. V gave up 6 bases and J gave up 6 bases, with 11 bases separating them. Germline V CDR1 and CDR2: MNHEY, SVGAGI. This CDR3 is 13 amino acids long. Here the CDR3 reads CASRDEEDEKLFF. DNA for the CDR3: TGTGCCAGCAGAGACGAGGAGGATGAAAAACTGTTTTTT.

The chain has TRBV6-8 and TRBJ1-1, with a possible D match to TRBD1 (5 bases). The ends were cut back, 6 bases at V and 0 bases at J, with 32 bases in the middle. CDR1 and CDR2 (germline): MNHGY, SAAAGT. The CDR3 has 21 residues. In nucleotides, the CDR3 is TGTGCCAGCAGCTCCAATTCCGGGACCGATGTCACCCTTACTTTGAACACTGAAGCTTTCTTT. Protein product: CASSSNSGTDVTLTLNTEAFF.